The 2 T cell receptor beta chains listed next were all sequenced from one sample in a study of blood T cell repertoires in COVID-19. The protocol was immunoSEQ multiplex PCR, while the TCRdb copy is restricted to in-frame clones and leaves out a portion. The sample consists of about 40,000 clones, around 84% of them appearing once. Sequenced: peripheral blood. Receptor source: a human donor in a cohort sampled during active COVID-19.

The chain recombines TRBV5-5 with TRBJ2-7, with no clear D. The V gene's germline CDR1 is SGHKS and CDR2 YYEKEE (reference sequence). Trimming removed 0 bases at V and 0 bases at J, with 16 bases between. The CDR3 extends over 17 amino acids. The CDR3 DNA reads as TGTGCCAGCAGCTTGGGAGAAGAGAGGTCCTACTCCTACGAGCAGTACTTC. It codes for CASSLGEERSYSYEQYF.

The V call is TRBV20-1, the J call TRBJ2-3; 8 bases are shared with TRBD2. The CDR3 has 14 amino acids. Unmatched junction bases numbered 6, after V lost 3 bases and J lost 4 bases. Per germline, CDR1 DFQATT and CDR2 SNEGSKA (reference sequence). This CDR3 reads CSASRGLVADTQYF. The CDR3 bases are TGCAGTGCTAGTCGGGGACTAGTTGCAGATACGCAGTATTTT.